A single sample gave rise to the 10 T cell receptor beta chains below, sequenced in a study of early T cells in non-severe SARS-CoV-2 infection. In TCRdb, the 5' RACE reads were re-called with MiXCR into one record per CDR3 protein. The top ten hold roughly a quarter of the sample, which has under 30,000 distinct CDR3 sequences, about 5.3% seen once. The sequencing sample was made of whole blood. These TCRs come from an adult who was a healthcare worker with PCR-confirmed SARS-CoV-2 infection or an uninfected control (not recorded which).

This clonotype was detected ten times or more. V gene TRBV11-2 combines with J gene TRBJ2-1; D may match TRBD1 or TRBD2 (5 bases each). CDR1 is SGHAT, CDR2 FQNNGV, per germline. The CDR3 consists of 17 residues. Trimming shortened V by 4 bases and J by 6 bases, and 22 bases separated the two germline ends. The CDR3 DNA is TGTGCCAGCAGCTCCAGAGGCTCCGGGACCTCAGCCAATGAGCAGTTCTTC. Translation: CASSSRGSGTSANEQFF.

This clonotype was counted many times. This chain links TRBV19 with TRBJ2-7, with TRBD1 identical over 7 bases. Germline CDR1 is LNHDA and CDR2 is SQIVND (reference sequence). The V segment lost 3 bases and the J segment 6 bases; nucleotides outside the gene matches: 11. This CDR3 is 15 amino acids long. In DNA form, the CDR3 reads TGTGCCAGTAGTATGGGACGGCAGGGGGTTTCCGAGCAGTACTTC. Protein product: CASSMGRQGVSEQYF.

In this sample, this clonotype turned up many times. The chain carries TRBV20-1 and TRBJ1-6; D gene unclear. This CDR3 comprises 13 residues. The germline gives CDR1 DFQATT, CDR2 SNEGSKA (reference sequence). V shed 5 bases and J shed 5 bases, with 10 bases lying between them. CDR3 loop: CSAPGGNNSPLHF. Here the CDR3 DNA reads TGCAGTGCTCCGGGCGGCAATAATTCACCCCTCCACTTT.

The rearrangement links TRBV13 to TRBJ2-1, with 7 bases aligning to TRBD2. The V and J ends lost 3 bases and 5 bases, in that order; junction bases with no gene match: 4. From germline, CDR1 is PRHDT and CDR2 FYEKMQ (reference sequence). CDR3 length: 14 amino acids. This CDR3 is CASSLRETDNEQFF. In nucleotides, the CDR3 is TGTGCCAGCAGCTTGCGGGAGACCGACAATGAGCAGTTCTTC.

This clonotype has a count of ten or more. V usage is TRBV5-8 and J usage is TRBJ2-2; D is uncertain. The CDR3 covers 12 residues. Germline CDR1 and CDR2: SGHTS and YDEGEE. V was clipped by 0 bases and J by 6 bases, with 3 bases between them. The CDR3 loop reads CASSLVAGELFF. The CDR3 DNA follows: TGTGCCAGCAGCTTGGTAGCCGGGGAGCTGTTTTTT.

This clonotype has at least ten counts. The V and J genes are TRBV5-8 and TRBJ2-2; D uncertain. The ends were cut back, 3 bases at V and 1 base at J, with 7 bases in the middle. Germline CDR1 SGHTS, CDR2 YDEGEE. The CDR3 spans 14 residues. CDR3 sequence reads: CASSSALNTGELFF. In DNA form, the CDR3 reads TGTGCCAGCAGCTCCGCCTTGAACACCGGGGAGCTGTTTTTT.

Sample share makes this clonotype medium-sized. The chain joins TRBV20-1 to TRBJ1-6; D perhaps matches TRBD1 (5 bases). The CDR3 has 13 amino acids. V lost 3 bases and J 5 bases, leaving 8 bases between the germline ends. The germline CDR1 and CDR2 sequences are DFQATT and SNEGSKA (reference sequence). In DNA form, the CDR3 reads TGCAGTGCTAGGGGCAGGGATAATTCACCCCTCCACTTT. It encodes CSARGRDNSPLHF.

This clonotype has a count of ten or more. This chain links TRBV6-6 with TRBJ1-5; possibly TRBD1 for D (5 bases). Deletions cut 2 bases from V and 2 bases from J, with 19 bases between. The CDR3 loop spans 18 amino acids. Germline lookup yields CDR1 MNHNY and CDR2 SVGAGI (reference sequence). The CDR3 DNA sequence: TGTGCCAGCAGTTACACACTCGGACTGATCAGGGGCAATCAGCCCCAGCATTTT. It translates to CASSYTLGLIRGNQPQHF.

This clonotype was detected many times. This chain connects TRBV4-3 to TRBJ1-2; possible D gene TRBD1, 5 bases. The V and J ends lost 0 bases and 5 bases respectively, with 13 bases between them. The CDR3 totals 15 residues. In germline, CDR1 is LGHNA, CDR2 YSLEER. As DNA, the CDR3 is TGCGCCAGCAGCCAAGATATTAGGGGTCAATATGGCTACACCTTC. It yields the protein CASSQDIRGQYGYTF.

This clonotype has a handful of counts. The chain combines TRBV7-9 with TRBJ2-5; possibly TRBD2 for D (6 bases). The V and J ends lost 5 bases and 4 bases respectively, with 11 bases between them. Germline CDR1 and CDR2: SEHNR and FQNEAQ (reference sequence). CDR3 length equals 13 residues. The CDR3 bases are TGTGCCAGCAGCAGACTAGGAGGAGAGACCCAGTACTTC. The encoded protein is CASSRLGGETQYF.